The entry below gives a single TCR beta chain sequence along with its context. Its antigen remains undetermined. Base qualities are not recorded, but no much larger clone differs from it by a single base. One collaborating source in Seattle enrolled patients during active infection and followed them longitudinally through the course of disease. Collaborating institutions collected whole blood in K2EDTA tubes following their own protocols. For TCRbeta analysis, collaborators shipped samples in one of three forms: frozen whole blood, isolated PBMCs, or DNA extracted from either of those sample types. This sample stems from a study of blood T cell repertoires in COVID-19 (TCRdb year 2020). Background on the whole study: Samples from collaborators originated in the United States, Italy and Spain and spanned both the acute and convalescent phases of COVID-19. The samples were drawn from the first 160 participants of the ongoing ImmuneRACE study and from 1,200 or so subjects provided by 6 global collaborators. Where HLA class I and class II types were available, the types were taken from metadata supplied by the sample provider, not from assay-based typing. The dataset comprised deeply sampled blood TCRbeta repertoires from subjects exposed to, actively infected with, or recovered from COVID-19. The prospective study material was composed of cDNA or gDNA derived from T cells, B-cell-depleted T cells, or PBMCs. A de-identified subject ID, COVID-19 status, age in years and sex were almost always included in the sample metadata. The repertoires were released in a freely available public database intended as a resource for research on the immune response to SARS-CoV-2. The research as a whole found: The amount of clinical and demographic metadata varied by source and participant and was provided uncurated.

The germline V gene (reference sequence) supplies CDR1 LNHDA and CDR2 SQIVND. Trimming takes 6 bases from V and 5 bases from J, and the germline ends sit 17 bases apart. Including cysteine and phenylalanine, the CDR3 has 15 amino acids. Just CDR3 DNA is preserved here, 45 bases in frame from base 1. The immunoSEQ Assay, a bias-controlled multiplex PCR, was used to amplify TCRbeta CDR3 regions from genomic DNA. Processing in the source paper ran as follows. Nucleated cell counts per sample were estimated from amplification of reference gene primers within the assay. To quantify the absolute abundance of each unique TCRbeta CDR3 rearrangement, sequence reads were collapsed and filtered. For each sample, productive Simpson clonality was calculated by taking the square root of Simpson's diversity index across productive rearrangements. This immuneACCESS table, as held by TCRdb, lists in-frame sequences with V and J called but not all clones. Of the missing ones, under half trace to an unresolved V gene in checked studies; the others have no known cause. The DNA was the basis for D and trimming; V, J and clone size are from that table. The sample includes over 150,000 clones, with around 87% observed a single time. The ten largest clonotypes hold about 2.5% of the sample.

The sample was peripheral blood. The origin of this receptor is a woman aged 80 or over with COVID-19, enrolled during active disease. The chain couples TRBV19 to TRBJ2-1; the D gene is perhaps TRBD1, from 6 matching bases. The sequenced DNA is TGTGCCAGTAGGGGCGGCAGGGGAAGGGACAATGAGCAGTTCTTC. The encoded protein is CASRGGRGRDNEQFF.